This T cell receptor (beta chain) was recovered during a study of T cell responses to AZD1222 COVID-19 vaccine. Study-level points and caveats: Clonal diversity may have been underestimated in mostly white British donors. Researchers report vaccine-associated CD4 TCRs spanning spike, with dominance at 160-218 and 743-854. Reportedly, close to half of spike-specific TCRs are directed against unmutated variant regions. Among those given AZD1222, only 5 to 7 were seropositive at baseline.

Method: immunoSEQ multiplex PCR; TCRdb's copy keeps in-frame clones and lacks some. The sample contains about 160,000 clones, 92% of which appear only once. Germline V gene data show CDR1 as SGHAT and CDR2 as FQNNGV. The CDR3 runs 18 residues. V gave up 1 base and J gave up 3 bases; unmatched junction bases: 7. With respect to this clone: Its target is not known.

The chain has TRBV11-2 and TRBJ2-2, with 11 positions matching TRBD2. The sequenced sample was peripheral blood, obtained on day 0 of MenACWY control vaccination. The receptor comes from an adult in good health. CDR3 sequence (DNA): TGTGCCAGCAGCTTAGCCCTTACTAGCGGGAGATACACCGGGGAGCTGTTTTTT. This codes for CASSLALTSGRYTGELFF.